This T cell receptor (beta chain) was profiled in a study of T cell changes during pregnancy in multiple sclerosis (dated by TCRdb to the late 2010s). As for the study more broadly: In women with multiple sclerosis, the researchers looked at how the T cell repertoire shifted as pregnancy progressed.

V loses 1 base of germline sequence and J loses 6 bases, and the interval between the two ends is 7 bases. The CDR3 goes from the cysteine to the phenylalanine over 13 residues. Of all the DNA, just the CDR3 is kept, 39 bases in frame from base 1. The germline V gene gives CDR1 as SGHDT and CDR2 as YYEEEE. Library prep was done by the immunoSEQ multiplex PCR assay. TCRdb limited this immuneACCESS table to in-frame rearrangements with V and J called. A share of clones is missing; checked studies link under half to unresolved V genes, and the rest is unexplained. The sample table holds 85,000 to 100,000 clones, of which 80% to 95% were seen once. The ten biggest clones cover roughly 0.99% of the sample. With regard to this clone: Its antigen is not yet known. One base away there is no much larger clone; base qualities are not given.

This receptor was obtained from a female donor with multiple sclerosis, enrolled in a pregnancy study. The rearrangement combines TRBV5-6 with TRBJ1-4; no D segment can be confidently identified. This sample comprised peripheral blood, obtained after pregnancy. The nucleotide sequence reads as follows: TGTGCCAGCAGCTTGTGGGCACATGAAAAACTGTTTTTT. Protein translation: CASSLWAHEKLFF.